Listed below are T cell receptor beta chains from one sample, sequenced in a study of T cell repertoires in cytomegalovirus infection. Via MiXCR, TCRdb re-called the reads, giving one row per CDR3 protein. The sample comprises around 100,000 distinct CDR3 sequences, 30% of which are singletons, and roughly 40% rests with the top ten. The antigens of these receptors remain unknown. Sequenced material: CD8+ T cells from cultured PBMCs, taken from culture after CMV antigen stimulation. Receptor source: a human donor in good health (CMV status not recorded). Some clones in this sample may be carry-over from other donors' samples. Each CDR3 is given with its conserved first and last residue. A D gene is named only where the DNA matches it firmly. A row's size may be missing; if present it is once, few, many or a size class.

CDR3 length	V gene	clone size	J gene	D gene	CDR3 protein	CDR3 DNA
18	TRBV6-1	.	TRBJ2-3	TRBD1	CASSERVYGTGSTDTQYF	TGTGCCAGCAGTGAAAGGGTTTACGGGACAGGGTCTACAGATACGCAGTATTTT
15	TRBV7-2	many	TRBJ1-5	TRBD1	CASSYGTGANQPQHF	TGTGCCAGCAGCTACGGGACAGGAGCTAATCAGCCCCAGCATTTT
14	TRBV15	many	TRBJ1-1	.	CATSREEGTDEAFF	TGTGCCACCAGCAGAGAGGAGGGGACGGATGAAGCTTTCTTT
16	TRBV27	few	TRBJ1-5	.	CASSLFAGTPNQPQHF	TGTGCCAGCAGTTTATTTGCAGGGACCCCCAATCAGCCCCAGCATTTT
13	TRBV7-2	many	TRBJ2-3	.	CASSSGSERVQYF	TGTGCCAGCAGCTCGGGATCCGAAAGGGTGCAGTATTTT
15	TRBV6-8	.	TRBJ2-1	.	CASSYSRASYNEQFF	TGTGCCAGCAGTTACTCAAGAGCGTCTTACAATGAGCAGTTCTTC
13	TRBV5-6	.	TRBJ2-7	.	CASSVDLSYEQYF	TGTGCCAGCAGCGTGGACTTGTCCTACGAGCAGTACTTC
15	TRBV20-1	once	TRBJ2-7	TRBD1	CSAPTVGTGGYEQYF	TGCAGTGCTCCTACCGTTGGGACAGGGGGCTACGAGCAGTACTTC
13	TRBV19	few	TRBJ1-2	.	CASSRQSTYGYTF	TGTGCCAGTAGTAGACAATCCACCTATGGCTACACCTTC
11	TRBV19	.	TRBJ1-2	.	CASNAGYGYTF	TGTGCCAGTAACGCCGGGTATGGCTACACCTTC
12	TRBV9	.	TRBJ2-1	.	CASSAQPNEQFF	TGTGCCAGCAGCGCTCAACCCAATGAGCAGTTCTTC
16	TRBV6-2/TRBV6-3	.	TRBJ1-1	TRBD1	CASSYVSGGGGTEAFF	TGTGCCAGCAGTTACGTTTCAGGGGGAGGTGGCACTGAAGCTTTCTTT
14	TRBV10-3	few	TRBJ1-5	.	CAISDASSFQPQHF	TGTGCCATCAGTGATGCCAGCTCCTTTCAGCCCCAGCATTTT